What follows describes a single T cell receptor (beta chain). Trimming shortened V by 8 bases and J by 2 bases, and 18 bases separated the two germline ends. The CDR3 consists of 14 residues. In germline, CDR1 is SQVTM, CDR2 ANQGSEA. Clones were sequenced by immunoSEQ multiplex PCR, and TCRdb holds only the in-frame ones, with some missing. This sample carries tens of thousands of clones, around 89% of them seen once, and the ten largest clones take about 1.7%. The entry originates in a study of T cell changes during pregnancy in multiple sclerosis. The receptor's source is a female donor with multiple sclerosis, enrolled in a pregnancy study. The V call is TRBV29-1, the J call TRBJ2-5; maybe TRBD2 (5 bases). Sample: peripheral blood, taken after pregnancy. The CDR3 region is CSISPGTKQETQYF. CDR3 nucleotides: TGCAGCATTAGCCCGGGAACTAAACAAGAGACCCAGTACTTC.